Given below is one T cell receptor (beta chain) in context. Its antigen remains unknown. Study-wide findings and caveats: The larger cohort examined one V-J beta rearrangement, not whole repertoires. Tumor memory CD4+ T cell TCR gene usage clustered with blood and lymph node memory CD4+ cells and lymph node naive CD4+ cells. Tumor Treg TCRs overlapped most with tumor naive CD4+ cells.

The CDR3 spans 15 residues. The V segment lost 3 bases and the J segment 7 bases; nucleotides outside the gene matches: 8. Germline CDR1 LNHDA, CDR2 SQIVND (reference sequence). Full-length variable regions came from constant-region reverse primers plus semi-nested Nested Universal Primer A PCR. TCRdb re-called the 5' RACE reads with MiXCR, one entry per CDR3 protein. The sample consists of roughly 55,000 distinct CDR3 sequences, 24% of them appearing once. The TCR was taken from a female donor with breast cancer. V is TRBV19 and J is TRBJ2-1; 8 positions agree with TRBD2. The source material was tumor-infiltrating naive CD4+ T cells sorted from the breast tumor. As for subset: naive CD4+ T cells, CD4+CD45RA+CD25-. CDR3 loop: CASSIWSGRSNEQFF. The CDR3 nucleotides read TGTGCCAGTAGTATTTGGAGCGGGAGAAGTAATGAGCAGTTCTTC.